These 32 T cell receptor beta chains share one sample of origin, sequenced in a study of blood T cell repertoires in COVID-19. Here immunoSEQ multiplex PCR was the method, and the copy in TCRdb shows in-frame clones only, minus some. The data contain more than 85,000 clones, roughly 87% of them singletons. The sequenced sample consisted of peripheral blood. The receptors originated from a man aged 50-60 years with acute or convalescent COVID-19.

This chain connects TRBV11-2 to TRBJ1-2, with D perhaps TRBD1 (6 bases). The V and J ends lost 1 base and 4 bases respectively, with 7 bases between them. The CDR3 runs 13 residues. Germline CDR1 reads SGHAT; CDR2 reads FQNNGV. The CDR3 DNA follows: TGTGCCAGCAGCTTAGGGGACATCTATGGCTACACCTTC. Protein sequence: CASSLGDIYGYTF.

The V call is TRBV29-1, the J call TRBJ2-2, with 10 nucleotides matching TRBD1. V dropped 5 bases and J dropped 7; count of bases not matched to a gene: 4. This CDR3 spans 13 amino acids. CDR1 SQVTM and CDR2 ANQGSEA come from the germline V gene. CDR3 region: CSVSDRGIGELFF. DNA for the CDR3: TGCAGCGTTTCGGACAGGGGGATCGGGGAGCTGTTTTTT.

A single count supports this clone. J is TRBJ1-2 and V is TRBV2, with TRBD1 matching over 7 bases. This CDR3 has 13 amino acids. Germline V gene sequence: CDR1 SNHLY, CDR2 FYNNEI. The ends lost 5 bases at V and 8 bases at J; junction bases unmatched: 8. CDR3 sequence (DNA): TGTGCCAGCAGTACAGGGGTTTTGGAGGGCTACACCTTC. Its protein is CASSTGVLEGYTF.

The V and J genes are TRBV7-8 and TRBJ1-4; the match to TRBD1 covers 7 bases. The ends lost 0 bases at V and 8 bases at J; junction bases unmatched: 6. Germline assignment: CDR1 SGHVS and CDR2 FQNEAQ. This CDR3 spans 15 amino acids. Here the CDR3 reads CASSLAPQGREKLFF. The CDR3 DNA is TGTGCCAGCAGCTTAGCGCCACAGGGGAGAGAAAAACTGTTTTTT.

This clone was detected a few times. The CDR3 loop reads CASSSLSPQSTANYGYTF. The CDR3 nucleotides are TGTGCCAGCAGCTCCCTTTCACCTCAGAGTACAGCTAACTATGGCTACACCTTC. The chain joins TRBV11-2 to TRBJ1-2; unclear D gene. The V end lost 4 bases, the J end lost 0 bases, and 21 bases lay between the germline ends. This CDR3 has 18 residues. The germline V gene encodes CDR1 SGHAT and CDR2 FQNNGV.

CDR3 sequence: CASSEGQGMGETQYF. The CDR3 nucleotides are TGTGCCAGCAGCGAGGGACAGGGGATGGGTGAGACCCAGTACTTC. The chain joins TRBV9 to TRBJ2-5; 10 nucleotides match TRBD1. Looked up from germline, CDR1 is SGDLS and CDR2 is YYNGEE. The CDR3 is 15 amino acids. Germline trimming cut 3 bases from V and 5 bases from J; bases unmatched to any gene: 7.

The chain employs TRBV2 and TRBJ2-1; 9 nucleotides align to TRBD2. The length of the CDR3 is 16 residues. After removal of 2 bases from V and 4 bases from J, the junction contained 6 bases not matched to a gene. Germline assignment: CDR1 SNHLY and CDR2 FYNNEI. The chain's CDR3 is CASSERGSGSYNEQFF. The CDR3 DNA reads TGTGCCAGCAGTGAAAGAGGTAGCGGGAGTTACAATGAGCAGTTCTTC.

The chain combines TRBV2 with TRBJ1-5; D is perhaps TRBD1 (5 bases). There are 15 residues in the CDR3. The V end lost 4 bases, the J end lost 0 bases, and 10 bases lay between the germline ends. Per germline, CDR1 SNHLY and CDR2 FYNNEI. The CDR3 region has the DNA TGTGCCAGCAGTGTCTCGGGACTTAGCAATCAGCCCCAGCATTTT. Translation: CASSVSGLSNQPQHF.

V gene TRBV12-3 or TRBV12-4 combines with J gene TRBJ2-3; no clear D gene. This CDR3 has 12 amino acids. V was shortened by 5 bases and J by 6 bases, with 9 bases between the two germline ends. CDR3 nucleotides: TGTGCCAGCAGTCCGTCTGCGGATACGCAGTATTTT. Protein product: CASSPSADTQYF.

The chain joins TRBV5-5 to TRBJ1-2; possibly TRBD1 for D (5 bases). Trimming stripped 0 bases from V and 2 bases from J, with 8 bases between. This CDR3 has 14 residues. Germline assignment: CDR1 SGHKS and CDR2 YYEKEE (reference sequence). The CDR3 nucleotides read TGTGCCAGCAGCTTGGCCCGGGGGAACTATGGCTACACCTTC. Protein sequence: CASSLARGNYGYTF.

This clone was seen just once. The V gene is TRBV5-1, the J gene TRBJ1-6; no firm D call. The length of the CDR3 is 16 residues. The germline CDR1 and CDR2 sequences are SGHRS and YFSETQ. The V end was cut by 0 bases, the J end by 0 bases, with 7 bases between. The CDR3 loop is CASSLARSSYNSPLHF. In DNA form, the CDR3 reads TGCGCCAGCAGCTTGGCACGGAGCTCCTATAATTCACCCCTCCACTTT.

The rearrangement joins TRBV6-5 to TRBJ2-7; maybe TRBD1 (6 bases). CDR1 and CDR2 (germline): MNHEY, SVGAGI. This CDR3 spans 15 amino acids. Trimming removed 0 bases from V and 2 bases from J, with 11 bases in between. This CDR3 is CASSYSSGATYEQYF. CDR3 DNA: TGTGCCAGCAGTTACTCTTCAGGGGCTACCTACGAGCAGTACTTC.

The V call is TRBV5-4, the J call TRBJ2-3; TRBD2 matches 7 bases. The CDR3 is 15 residues long. Germline V CDR1 and CDR2: SGHNT, YYREEE (reference sequence). V trimming: 0 bases; J trimming: 1 base; junction bases outside the gene matches: 2. This CDR3 reads CASSLGGGGTDTQYF. CDR3 coding DNA: TGTGCCAGCAGCTTGGGCGGGGGAGGCACAGATACGCAGTATTTT.

This chain links TRBV29-1 with TRBJ1-2; tentative D call: TRBD1 (5 bases). This CDR3 has 12 amino acids. Germline lookup yields CDR1 SQVTM and CDR2 ANQGSEA. Trimming cost V 4 bases and J 6 bases, with 12 bases left between them. CDR3 bases: TGCAGCGTTGCGGGGGGTGCGGATGGCTACACCTTC. Protein sequence: CSVAGGADGYTF.

In this sample, this clone turned up once. V is TRBV5-1 and J is TRBJ2-1, with D perhaps matching TRBD1 (6 bases). The V and J ends lost 1 base and 4 bases respectively, with 15 bases between them. The CDR3 has 16 amino acids. Germline-derived CDR1 and CDR2 are SGHRS and YFSETQ. The chain's CDR3 is CASSLSWDKRYNEQFF. CDR3 sequence (DNA): TGCGCCAGCAGCTTGTCCTGGGACAAAAGATACAATGAGCAGTTCTTC.

This sequence joins TRBV9 and TRBJ1-6, with D perhaps matching TRBD1 (5 bases). The CDR3 covers 17 residues. Germline loops: CDR1 SGDLS, CDR2 YYNGEE. V shed 0 bases and J shed 2 bases, with 12 bases lying between them. The CDR3 is CASSVEGEGTYNSPLHF. The CDR3 nucleotides are TGTGCCAGCAGCGTAGAAGGGGAAGGGACCTATAATTCACCCCTCCACTTT.

In regard to this clone: Distinct nucleotide sequences in the sample also encode this CDR3. V is TRBV7-8 and J is TRBJ2-7, with unresolved D. The germline V gene has CDR1 SGHVS and CDR2 FQNEAQ. The CDR3 has 13 residues. V was trimmed by 3 bases and J by 0 bases, leaving 6 bases between them. The CDR3 DNA reads as TGTGCCAGCAGCTTCGGCGGCTCCTACGAGCAGTACTTC. Encoded protein: CASSFGGSYEQYF.

This rearrangement joins TRBV24-1 to TRBJ1-5; D perhaps matches TRBD1 (5 bases). The length of the CDR3 is 11 residues. From germline, CDR1 is KGHDR and CDR2 SFDVKD. Trimming removed 3 bases from V and 15 bases from J, with 11 bases in between. The DNA of the CDR3 is TGTGCCACCAGTGATGGGGAGGGGCGGCATTTT. It translates to CATSDGEGRHF.

The chain joins TRBV10-3 to TRBJ1-1, with 8 bases matching TRBD1. Germline CDR1 and CDR2: ENHRY and SYGVKD. The length of the CDR3 is 13 residues. After removal of 6 bases from V and 5 bases from J, the junction contained 5 bases not matched to a gene. In DNA, the CDR3 is TGTGCCATCAGCGCCACAGGGGGAACTGAAGCTTTCTTT. Protein product: CAISATGGTEAFF.

The chain links TRBV2 to TRBJ1-2; D call uncertain. V lost 6 bases, J lost 4 bases, and 15 bases lay in between. Germline V lookup: CDR1 SNHLY, CDR2 FYNNEI. The CDR3 is made up of 14 amino acids. CDR3 amino acids: CASRERTGTYGYTF. CDR3 in DNA: TGTGCCAGCAGGGAACGGACGGGAACCTATGGCTACACCTTC.

This chain joins TRBV27 and TRBJ1-6; 7 bases align to TRBD1. CDR1 and CDR2 from the germline V gene are MNHEY and SMNVEV (reference sequence). J was trimmed by 9 bases and V by 0 bases; bases with no gene match: 5. This CDR3 spans 15 amino acids. The CDR3: CASSLSLQGISPLHF. CDR3 DNA: TGTGCCAGCAGTTTATCGTTACAGGGGATTTCACCCCTCCACTTT.

This clone occurred a few times. This chain links TRBV6-5 with TRBJ2-7, with 10 bases matching TRBD1. Trimming cost V 5 bases and J 4 bases; bases outside gene matches: 5. Germline V CDR1 and CDR2: MNHEY, SVGAGI. The CDR3 contains 14 residues. The CDR3, as DNA: TGTGCCAGCAGTCCGGGACAGGGGTCATACGAGCAGTACTTC. Its translation is CASSPGQGSYEQYF.

This rearrangement joins TRBV2 to TRBJ1-1, with 8 bases that match TRBD1. The CDR3 contains 15 residues. Looked up from germline, CDR1 is SNHLY and CDR2 is FYNNEI. V dropped 8 bases and J dropped 5; count of bases not matched to a gene: 13. The CDR3 is CASCPPRTGRTEAFF. As DNA, the CDR3 is TGTGCCAGCTGTCCCCCCCGGACAGGGCGAACTGAAGCTTTCTTT.

This clone was detected a few times. The rearrangement links TRBV6-6 to TRBJ1-3, with D unclear. The germline V gene encodes CDR1 MNHNY and CDR2 SVGAGI (reference sequence). Trimming took off 7 bases at V and 1 base at J, with 11 bases between the two ends. The CDR3 is 14 residues long. CDR3 protein: CASNRDSSGNTIYF. In nucleotides, the CDR3 is TGTGCCAGCAATCGCGACTCTTCTGGAAACACCATATATTTT.

The rearrangement uses TRBV30 and TRBJ2-1; 12 nucleotides align to TRBD2. This CDR3 has 15 amino acids. The V and J ends lost 2 bases and 3 bases, in that order; junction bases with no gene match: 2. Germline CDR1 is GTSNPN and CDR2 is SVGIG (reference sequence). CDR3 nucleotide sequence: TGTGCCTGGAGTTGGGGACTAGCGGGCTACAATGAGCAGTTCTTC. It yields the protein CAWSWGLAGYNEQFF.

The chain uses TRBV2 and TRBJ2-5; D remains unclear. V was trimmed by 6 bases and J by 0 bases, leaving 14 bases between them. Per germline, CDR1 SNHLY and CDR2 FYNNEI. CDR3 size: 15 residues. DNA for the CDR3: TGTGCCAGCAGGGCTTCCTCCATGTACCAAGAGACCCAGTACTTC. This encodes CASRASSMYQETQYF.

The rearrangement joins TRBV7-8 to TRBJ2-7, with TRBD2 identical over 11 bases. CDR1 is SGHVS and CDR2 is FQNEAQ in the germline V gene. The CDR3 contains 15 residues. V dropped 2 bases and J dropped 5; count of bases not matched to a gene: 5. The CDR3 sequence: CASSLLAGGGHEQYF. The CDR3 bases are TGTGCCAGCAGCTTACTAGCGGGAGGAGGCCACGAGCAGTACTTC.

This clone was counted a single time. J is TRBJ2-2 and V is TRBV14; D is perhaps TRBD1 (5 bases). The CDR3 has 15 amino acids. V dropped 0 bases and J dropped 1 base, with 6 bases sitting between them. Germline loops: CDR1 SGHDN, CDR2 FVKESK. Here the CDR3 reads CASSQDRGNTGELFF. In nucleotides, the CDR3 is TGTGCCAGCAGCCAAGATAGGGGGAACACCGGGGAGCTGTTTTTT.

This chain connects TRBV7-3 to TRBJ2-7, with D maybe TRBD2 (5 bases). Germline values: CDR1 SGHTA, CDR2 FQGTGA. Trimming cost V 0 bases and J 5 bases, with 8 bases left between them. The CDR3 is 13 amino acids. The chain's CDR3 is CASSLTAGDEQYF. CDR3 nucleotide sequence: TGTGCCAGCAGCTTAACGGCCGGGGACGAGCAGTACTTC.

This clone appeared a few times. The chain carries TRBV18 and TRBJ1-3; no clear D gene. The CDR3 runs to 14 residues. The germline CDR1 and CDR2 sequences are KGHSH and LQKENI. Trimming removed 2 bases from V and 9 bases from J, with 14 bases in between. The CDR3 region has the DNA TGTGCCAGCTCACCAGAGGGATTGTGGGGCACCATATATTTT. Translation gives CASSPEGLWGTIYF.

The CDR3 is CASSLAIRNTGELFF. The CDR3 bases are TGTGCCAGCAGCTTGGCCATCAGGAACACCGGGGAGCTGTTTTTT. The rearrangement uses TRBV5-6 and TRBJ2-2; D not resolved. Trimming shortened V by 0 bases and J by 1 base, and 7 bases separated the two germline ends. This CDR3 has 15 amino acids. The germline V gene has CDR1 SGHDT and CDR2 YYEEEE.

The genes are TRBV4-1 and TRBJ2-3, with TRBD1 matching 9 bases. V was pared by 0 bases and J by 1 base, with 2 bases of the junction left unmatched. The CDR3 length is 16 residues. Germline V CDR1 and CDR2: MGHRA, YSYEKL. CDR3 nucleotides: TGCGCCAGCAGCCAAGAGGGGACAGGGCGCACAGATACGCAGTATTTT. Translated, it gives CASSQEGTGRTDTQYF.